The rows below give T cell receptor beta chains drawn from one sample of a study of cytomegalovirus exposure and HLA in healthy donors. The data were produced by immunoSEQ multiplex PCR, yet TCRdb's version contains in-frame clones alone and is incomplete. The table includes tens of thousands of clones, about 89% detected once. Material for sequencing was PBMCs. These receptor sequences come from a man aged 25-45 years in good health and CMV-seropositive. CDR3s include the opening cysteine and the closing phenylalanine or tryptophan. A D gene is named only where the DNA matches it firmly. The size field is filled for only some rows; it gives once, few, many or a size class.

TGTGCCAGCAGTTTACCCCCTTCGGATACGCAGTATTTT	CASSLPPSDTQYF	-	TRBV27	-	TRBJ2-3
TGTGCCAGCAGTCCCCCGACAGGGCCTGGCTACACCTTC	CASSPPTGPGYTF	TRBD1	TRBV28	-	TRBJ1-2
TGCGCCAGCAGCTATCCGGGACAGCCCACCGGGGAGCTGTTTTTT	CASSYPGQPTGELFF	TRBD1	TRBV5-1	-	TRBJ2-2
TGCGCCAGCAGCCCCGGGGGAGTGAACACCGGGGAGCTGTTTTTT	CASSPGGVNTGELFF	-	TRBV5-1	-	TRBJ2-2
TGTGCCAGCAGTCGTGACAGGGAAATTAGCACAGATACGCAGTATTTT	CASSRDREISTDTQYF	TRBD1	TRBV2	-	TRBJ2-3
TGTGCCAGCAGAACGACCGGGACTAGCGGAAATGAGCAGTTCTTC	CASRTTGTSGNEQFF	TRBD2	TRBV27	-	TRBJ2-1
TGTGCCAGCAGCTTGACAGGGGGAATACAGCCCCAGCATTTT	CASSLTGGIQPQHF	TRBD1	TRBV28	once	TRBJ1-5
TGTGCCATCAGTGAGTCAGCGGGAGGGCTCGAGCAGTACTTC	CAISESAGGLEQYF	TRBD2	TRBV10-3	-	TRBJ2-7
TGTGCCAGCAGCCAAGATCTGGGCCATTTCTATGGCTACACCTTC	CASSQDLGHFYGYTF	-	TRBV14	-	TRBJ1-2
TGTGCCAGCAGCTTAGCAAAGGTTAGGCAGGGGCAGACCCAGTACTTC	CASSLAKVRQGQTQYF	-	TRBV13	-	TRBJ2-5
TGTGCCTGGTCGTTTCAGGGGATTGATGGCTACACCTTC	CAWSFQGIDGYTF	-	TRBV30	once	TRBJ1-2
TGTGCCAGCACCCCACAGGAAAATTCACCCCTCCACTTT	CASTPQENSPLHF	-	TRBV2	-	TRBJ1-6
TGTGCCAGCAGCTTAGGCTGGACAGGAAACACTGAAGCTTTCTTT	CASSLGWTGNTEAFF	TRBD1	TRBV7-9	-	TRBJ1-1
TGTGCCAGCAGTCTGACTGCTGCCTACTACGAGCAGTACTTC	CASSLTAAYYEQYF	-	TRBV28	-	TRBJ2-7
TGTGCCAGCAGTGTGACAGGCGCGACAGGCACTGAAGCTTTCTTT	CASSVTGATGTEAFF	-	TRBV28	-	TRBJ1-1
TGTGCCAGCCAGGACAGGGGGCGCAATGAGCAGTTCTTC	CASQDRGRNEQFF	TRBD1	TRBV19	-	TRBJ2-1
TGTGCCAGCAGCCCAGCGGGCCCGAACACTGAAGCTTTCTTT	CASSPAGPNTEAFF	-	TRBV6-5	-	TRBJ1-1
TGTGCCAGCAAACAGGCTGCGAACACCGGGGAGCTGTTTTTT	CASKQAANTGELFF	-	TRBV27	-	TRBJ2-2
TGCGCCAGCAGCCAAGCCCTAGCGGGTGGTCAAGAGACCCAGTACTTC	CASSQALAGGQETQYF	TRBD2	TRBV4-1	-	TRBJ2-5
TGTGCCAGCACCCCCGCCCGGGGAGAGACCCAGTACTTC	CASTPARGETQYF	-	TRBV28	-	TRBJ2-5
TGTGCCAGCAGTTCCACCCAAACCCGCGCCAATGAGCAGTTCTTC	CASSSTQTRANEQFF	-	TRBV6-5	once	TRBJ2-1
TGTGCCAGCAGCTTGGGGACAGGCTATGGCTACACCTTC	CASSLGTGYGYTF	TRBD1	TRBV5-4	few	TRBJ1-2
TGTGCCAGCAGGCCCGGGTTCAGATCTTTGACCGGGGAGCTGTTTTTT	CASRPGFRSLTGELFF	-	TRBV27	-	TRBJ2-2
TGCGCCAGCAGCGCCGGACAGGGGGCCTACAATGAGCAGTTCTTC	CASSAGQGAYNEQFF	TRBD1	TRBV5-1	-	TRBJ2-1
TGTGCCAGCGAGTGGGTAGGAGACACTGAAGCTTTCTTT	CASEWVGDTEAFF	-	TRBV2	-	TRBJ1-1
TGTGCCAGCAGACCCGGGACAGGCTACGAGCAGTACTTC	CASRPGTGYEQYF	TRBD1	TRBV6-5	-	TRBJ2-7
TGTGCCAGCAGCCCTCCGGGACTAGCGAGAGGGGGAAACATTCAGTACTTC	CASSPPGLARGGNIQYF	TRBD2	TRBV28	-	TRBJ2-4
TGCGCCAGCAGCTTGGAGATAGCGGTTGAGCAGTACTTC	CASSLEIAVEQYF	-	TRBV5-1	-	TRBJ2-7